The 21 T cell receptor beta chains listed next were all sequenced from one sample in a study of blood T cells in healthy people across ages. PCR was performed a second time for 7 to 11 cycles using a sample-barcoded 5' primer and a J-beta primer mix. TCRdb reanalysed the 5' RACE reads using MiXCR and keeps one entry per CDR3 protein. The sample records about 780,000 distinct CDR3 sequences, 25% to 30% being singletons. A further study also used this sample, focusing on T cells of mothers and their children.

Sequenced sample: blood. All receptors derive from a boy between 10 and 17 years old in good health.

The CDR3: CASSISGGPEDEQFF. In DNA, the CDR3 is TGCGCCAGCAGTATTAGCGGGGGGCCGGAGGATGAGCAGTTCTTC. The J gene is TRBJ2-1, the V gene TRBV5-1; 10 bases are a match to TRBD2. The length of the CDR3 is 15 residues. Per the germline V gene, CDR1 is SGHRS and CDR2 is YFSETQ. V was pared by 5 bases and J by 8 bases, with 10 bases of the junction left unmatched.

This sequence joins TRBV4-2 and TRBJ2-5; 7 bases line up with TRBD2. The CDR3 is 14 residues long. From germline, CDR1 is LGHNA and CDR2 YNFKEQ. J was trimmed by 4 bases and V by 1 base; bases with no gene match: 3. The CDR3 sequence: CASSQGRGGETQYF. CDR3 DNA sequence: TGTGCCAGCAGCCAAGGTCGCGGGGGAGAGACCCAGTACTTC.

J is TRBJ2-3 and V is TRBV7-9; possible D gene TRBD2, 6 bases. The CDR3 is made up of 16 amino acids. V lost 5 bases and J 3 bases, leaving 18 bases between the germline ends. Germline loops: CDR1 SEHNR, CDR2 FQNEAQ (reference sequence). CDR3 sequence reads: CASSLPSGVKTDTQYF. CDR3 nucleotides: TGTGCCAGCAGCCTCCCGTCGGGGGTGAAGACAGATACGCAGTATTTT.

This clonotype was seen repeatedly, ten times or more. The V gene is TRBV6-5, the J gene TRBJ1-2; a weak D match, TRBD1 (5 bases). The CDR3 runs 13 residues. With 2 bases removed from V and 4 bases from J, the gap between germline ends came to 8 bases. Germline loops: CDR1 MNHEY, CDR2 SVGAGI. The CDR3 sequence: CASSYDSLYGYTF. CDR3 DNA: TGTGCCAGCAGTTACGACAGTCTCTATGGCTACACCTTC.

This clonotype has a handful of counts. This chain's CDR3 is CSARGRPGENSPLHF. CDR3 nucleotides: TGCAGTGCTAGGGGGAGGCCGGGGGAAAATTCACCCCTCCACTTT. J is TRBJ1-6 and V is TRBV20-1, with a weak D call TRBD1 (5 bases). With 3 bases removed from V and 7 bases from J, the gap between germline ends came to 16 bases. This CDR3 contains 15 residues. The germline V gene has CDR1 DFQATT and CDR2 SNEGSKA (reference sequence).

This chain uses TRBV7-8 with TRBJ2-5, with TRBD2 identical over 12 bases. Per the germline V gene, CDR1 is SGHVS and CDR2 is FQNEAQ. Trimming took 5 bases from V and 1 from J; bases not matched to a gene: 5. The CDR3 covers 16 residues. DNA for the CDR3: TGTGCCAGCAGCCGCCCGACTAGCGGGGGCCAAGAGACCCAGTACTTC. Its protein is CASSRPTSGGQETQYF.

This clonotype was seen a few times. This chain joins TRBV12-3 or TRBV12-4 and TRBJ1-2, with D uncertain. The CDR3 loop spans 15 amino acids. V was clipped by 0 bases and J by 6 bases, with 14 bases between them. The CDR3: CASSLAMDVHNGYTF. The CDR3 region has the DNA TGTGCCAGCAGTTTAGCGATGGACGTCCACAATGGCTACACCTTC.

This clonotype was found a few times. CDR3 DNA: TGCGCCAGCAGCGTGAGGGCGGACACTGAAGCTTTCTTT. This gives the protein CASSVRADTEAFF. The gene calls are TRBV5-1 and TRBJ1-1; D uncertain. The CDR3 runs to 13 residues. Germline V gives CDR1 SGHRS, CDR2 YFSETQ. Deletions cut 4 bases from V and 3 bases from J, with 10 bases between. The variable domain in full, with the rest retrieved from reference TRBV5-1 and TRBJ1-1, is KAGVTQTPRYLIKTRGQQVTLSCSPISGHRSVSWYQQTPGQGLQFLFEYFSETQRNKGNFPGRFSGRQFSNSRSEMNVSTLELGDSALYLCASSVRADTEAFFGQGTRLTVV.

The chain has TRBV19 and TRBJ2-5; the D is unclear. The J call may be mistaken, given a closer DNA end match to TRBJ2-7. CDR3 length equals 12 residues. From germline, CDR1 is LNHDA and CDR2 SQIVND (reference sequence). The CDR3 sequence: CASSTPPDEQYF. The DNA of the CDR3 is TGTGCCAGTAGTACCCCTCCGGACGAGCAGTACTTC.

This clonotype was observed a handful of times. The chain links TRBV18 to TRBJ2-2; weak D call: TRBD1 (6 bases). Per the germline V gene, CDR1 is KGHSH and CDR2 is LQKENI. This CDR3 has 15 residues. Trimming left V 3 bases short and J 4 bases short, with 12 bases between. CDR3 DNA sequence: TGTGCCAGCTCACCTACATGGGGGCGCACCGGGGAGCTGTTTTTT. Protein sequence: CASSPTWGRTGELFF. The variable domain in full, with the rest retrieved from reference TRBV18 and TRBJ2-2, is NAGVMQNPRHLVRRRGQEARLRCSPMKGHSHVYWYRQLPEEGLKFMVYLQKENIIDESGMPKERFSAEFPKEGPSILRIQQVVRGDSAAYFCASSPTWGRTGELFFGEGSRLTVL.

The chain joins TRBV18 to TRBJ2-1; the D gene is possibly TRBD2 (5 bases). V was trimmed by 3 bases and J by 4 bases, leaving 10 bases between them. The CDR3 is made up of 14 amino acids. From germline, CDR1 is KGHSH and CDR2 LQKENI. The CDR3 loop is CASSPARGYNEQFF. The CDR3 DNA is TGTGCCAGCTCACCGGCTCGGGGATACAATGAGCAGTTCTTC.

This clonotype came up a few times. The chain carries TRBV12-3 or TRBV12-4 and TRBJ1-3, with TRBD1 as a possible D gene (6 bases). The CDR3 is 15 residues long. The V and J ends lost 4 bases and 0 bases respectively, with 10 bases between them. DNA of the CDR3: TGTGCCAGCAGTTCAGGGGCTTTCTCTGGAAACACCATATATTTT. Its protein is CASSSGAFSGNTIYF.

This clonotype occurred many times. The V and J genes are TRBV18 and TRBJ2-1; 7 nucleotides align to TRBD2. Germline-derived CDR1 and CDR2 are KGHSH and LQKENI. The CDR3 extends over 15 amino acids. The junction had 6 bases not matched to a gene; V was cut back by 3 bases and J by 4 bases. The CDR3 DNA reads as TGTGCCAGCTCACCGAATGGGGGGGGATACAATGAGCAGTTCTTC. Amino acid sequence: CASSPNGGGYNEQFF.

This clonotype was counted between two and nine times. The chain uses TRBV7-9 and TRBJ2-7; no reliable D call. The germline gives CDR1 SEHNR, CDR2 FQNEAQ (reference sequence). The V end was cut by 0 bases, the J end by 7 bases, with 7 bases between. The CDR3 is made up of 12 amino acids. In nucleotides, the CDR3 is TGTGCCAGCAGCTTAGCACAGTGGGAGCAGTACTTC. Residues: CASSLAQWEQYF.

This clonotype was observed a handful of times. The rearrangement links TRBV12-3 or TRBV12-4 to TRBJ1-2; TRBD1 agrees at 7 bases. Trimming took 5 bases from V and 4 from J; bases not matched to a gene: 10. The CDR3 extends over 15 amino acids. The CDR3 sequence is CASSPSDRAPYGYTF. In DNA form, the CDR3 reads TGTGCCAGCAGTCCTTCCGACAGGGCCCCCTATGGCTACACCTTC.

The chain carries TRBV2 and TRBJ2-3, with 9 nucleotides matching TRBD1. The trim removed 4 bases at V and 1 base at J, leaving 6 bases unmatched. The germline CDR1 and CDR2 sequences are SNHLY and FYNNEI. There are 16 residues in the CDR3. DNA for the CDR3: TGTGCCAGCAGTGGGGGGACAGGGCTGCGCACAGATACGCAGTATTTT. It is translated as CASSGGTGLRTDTQYF.

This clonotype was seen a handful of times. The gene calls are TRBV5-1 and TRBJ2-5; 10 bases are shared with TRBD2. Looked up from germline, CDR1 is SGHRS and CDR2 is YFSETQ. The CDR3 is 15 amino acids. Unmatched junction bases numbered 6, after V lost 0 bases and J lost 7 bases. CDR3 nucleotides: TGCGCCAGCAGCTTGGAACCTAGCGGGAGAGGGACCCAGTACTTC. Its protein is CASSLEPSGRGTQYF.

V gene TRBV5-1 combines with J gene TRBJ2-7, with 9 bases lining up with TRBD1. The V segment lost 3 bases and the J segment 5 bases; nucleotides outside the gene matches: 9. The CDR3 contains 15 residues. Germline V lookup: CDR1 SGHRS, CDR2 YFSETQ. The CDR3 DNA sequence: TGCGCCAGCAGCTACCACCGGGACAGGGTCCACGAGCAGTACTTC. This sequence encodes CASSYHRDRVHEQYF.

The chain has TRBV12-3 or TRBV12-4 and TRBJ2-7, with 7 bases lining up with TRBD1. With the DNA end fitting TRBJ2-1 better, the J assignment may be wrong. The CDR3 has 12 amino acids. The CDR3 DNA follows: TGTGCCTCACTCCCAGGGGGTGGTGAGCAGTTCTTC. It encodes CASLPGGGEQFF.

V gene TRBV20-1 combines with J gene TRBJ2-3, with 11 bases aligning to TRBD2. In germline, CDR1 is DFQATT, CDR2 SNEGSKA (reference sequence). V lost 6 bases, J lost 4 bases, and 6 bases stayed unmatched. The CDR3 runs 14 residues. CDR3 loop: CSAVAGGRADTQYF. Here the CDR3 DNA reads TGCAGTGCCGTAGCGGGGGGGCGGGCAGATACGCAGTATTTT.

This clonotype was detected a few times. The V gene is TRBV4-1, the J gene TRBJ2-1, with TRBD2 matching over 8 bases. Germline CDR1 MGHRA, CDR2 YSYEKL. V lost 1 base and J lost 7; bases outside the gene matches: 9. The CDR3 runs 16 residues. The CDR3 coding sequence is TGCGCCAGCAGCCAAGTCGTCGGGGGGGCATGGAATGAGCAGTTCTTC. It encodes CASSQVVGGAWNEQFF.